The entry that follows covers one T cell receptor (beta chain) sequence. V dropped 3 bases and J dropped 5; count of bases not matched to a gene: 11. This CDR3 has 16 residues. The germline V gene encodes CDR1 SGHAT and CDR2 FQNNGV. This sample was taken from a study of blood T cell repertoires in COVID-19. Study-level information: Whether acute or convalescent, the COVID-19 samples came from the United States, Italy and Spain. T cells, B-cell-depleted T cells, or PBMCs supplied cDNA or gDNA.

Authors' methods: Estimates of nucleated cell counts were drawn from the amplification of reference gene primers. Sequencing was performed with immunoSEQ multiplex PCR; in TCRdb, only in-frame clones are kept and a portion is missing. D and trimming were read from the DNA, whereas the V and J calls and clone size are those reported in that table. The table records more than 200,000 clones, about 83% of them present only once. Sequenced: peripheral blood. This TCR came from a middle-aged man with active or convalescent COVID-19. The rearrangement joins TRBV11-2 to TRBJ1-2; 8 bases line up with TRBD1. DNA for the CDR3: TGTGCCAGCAGCTTCAATGATCGGACAGGGTTTTATGGCTACACCTTC. This sequence encodes CASSFNDRTGFYGYTF.